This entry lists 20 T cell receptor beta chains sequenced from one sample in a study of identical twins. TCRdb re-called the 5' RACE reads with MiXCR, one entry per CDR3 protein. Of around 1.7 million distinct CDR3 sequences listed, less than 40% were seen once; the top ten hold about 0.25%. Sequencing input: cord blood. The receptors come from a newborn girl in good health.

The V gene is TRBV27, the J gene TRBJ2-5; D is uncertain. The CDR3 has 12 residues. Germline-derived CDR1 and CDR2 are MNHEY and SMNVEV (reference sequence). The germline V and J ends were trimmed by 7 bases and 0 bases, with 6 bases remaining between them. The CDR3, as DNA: TGTGCCAGCATAAGGGACCAAGAGACCCAGTACTTC. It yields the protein CASIRDQETQYF.

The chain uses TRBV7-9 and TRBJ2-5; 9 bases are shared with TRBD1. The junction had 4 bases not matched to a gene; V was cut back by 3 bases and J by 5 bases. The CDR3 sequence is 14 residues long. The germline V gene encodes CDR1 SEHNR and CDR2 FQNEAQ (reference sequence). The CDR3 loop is CASSFTGGVETQYF. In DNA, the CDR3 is TGTGCCAGCAGCTTCACAGGGGGCGTTGAGACCCAGTACTTC.

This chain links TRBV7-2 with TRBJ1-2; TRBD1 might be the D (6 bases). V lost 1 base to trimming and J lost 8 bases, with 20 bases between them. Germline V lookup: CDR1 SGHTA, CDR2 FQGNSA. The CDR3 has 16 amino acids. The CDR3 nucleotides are TGTGCCAGCAGCTTAGAGGTGTTGGGGGGCGAGAAGGGCTACACCTTC. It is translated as CASSLEVLGGEKGYTF.

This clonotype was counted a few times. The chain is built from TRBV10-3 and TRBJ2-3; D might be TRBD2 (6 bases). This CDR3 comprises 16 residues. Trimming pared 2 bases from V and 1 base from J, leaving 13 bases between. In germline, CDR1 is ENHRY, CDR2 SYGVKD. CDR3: CAISEPRWRGTDTQYF. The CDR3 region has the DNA TGTGCCATCAGTGAGCCGCGGTGGAGGGGCACAGATACGCAGTATTTT.

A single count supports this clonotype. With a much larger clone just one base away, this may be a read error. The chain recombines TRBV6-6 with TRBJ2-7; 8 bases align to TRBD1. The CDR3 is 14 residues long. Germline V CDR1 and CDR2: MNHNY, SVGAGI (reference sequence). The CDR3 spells CASSSGQESYKQYF. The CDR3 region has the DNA TGTGCCAGCAGTTCGGGACAGGAGTCCTACAAGCAGTACTTC.

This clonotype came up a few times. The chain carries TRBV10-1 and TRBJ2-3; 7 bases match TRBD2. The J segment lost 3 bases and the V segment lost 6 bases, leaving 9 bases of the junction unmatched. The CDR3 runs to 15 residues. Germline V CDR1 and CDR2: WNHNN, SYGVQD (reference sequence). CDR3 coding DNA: TGCGCCAGCAGCCAAAGCGGGGTGGGAACAGATACGCAGTATTTT. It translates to CASSQSGVGTDTQYF.

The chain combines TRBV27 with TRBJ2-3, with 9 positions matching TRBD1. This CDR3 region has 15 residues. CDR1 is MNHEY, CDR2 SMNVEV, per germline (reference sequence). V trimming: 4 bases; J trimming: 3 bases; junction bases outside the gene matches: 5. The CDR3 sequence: CASSWTTGGTDTQYF. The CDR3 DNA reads TGTGCCAGCAGTTGGACGACAGGGGGGACAGATACGCAGTATTTT.

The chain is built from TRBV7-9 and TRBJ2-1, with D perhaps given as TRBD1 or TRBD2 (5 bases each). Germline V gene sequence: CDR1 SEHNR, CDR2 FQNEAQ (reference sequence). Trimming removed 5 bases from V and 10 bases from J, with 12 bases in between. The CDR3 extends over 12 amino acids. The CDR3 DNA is TGTGCCAGCAGCGAGGGGCCGTTAGAGCAGTTCTTC. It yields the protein CASSEGPLEQFF.

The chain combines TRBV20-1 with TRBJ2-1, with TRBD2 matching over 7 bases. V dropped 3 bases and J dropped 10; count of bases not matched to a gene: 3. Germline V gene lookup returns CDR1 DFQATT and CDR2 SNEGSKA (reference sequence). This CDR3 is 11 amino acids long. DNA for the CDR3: TGCAGTGCTAGTCTACTAGCGGAGCAGTTCTTC. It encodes CSASLLAEQFF.

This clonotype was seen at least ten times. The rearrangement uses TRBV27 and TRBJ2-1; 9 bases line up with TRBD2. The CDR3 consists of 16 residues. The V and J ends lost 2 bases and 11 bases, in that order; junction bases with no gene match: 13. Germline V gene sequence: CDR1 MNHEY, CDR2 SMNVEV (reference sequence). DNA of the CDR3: TGTGCCAGCAGTTTAAGGGCGGGGGGGCCGATTGGTCAGCAGTTCTTC. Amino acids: CASSLRAGGPIGQQFF.

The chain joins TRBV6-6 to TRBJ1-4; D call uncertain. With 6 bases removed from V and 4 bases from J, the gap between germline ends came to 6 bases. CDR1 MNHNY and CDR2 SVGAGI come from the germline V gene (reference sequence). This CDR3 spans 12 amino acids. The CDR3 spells CASRAGNEKLFF. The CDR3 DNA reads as TGTGCCAGCAGGGCCGGTAATGAAAAACTGTTTTTT.

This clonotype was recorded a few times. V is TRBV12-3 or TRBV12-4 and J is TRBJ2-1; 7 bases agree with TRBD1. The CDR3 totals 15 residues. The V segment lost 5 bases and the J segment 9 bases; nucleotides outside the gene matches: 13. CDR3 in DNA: TGTGCCAGCAGTCCCGGACAGCCAGGGGGAACTGAGCAGTTCTTC. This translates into CASSPGQPGGTEQFF.

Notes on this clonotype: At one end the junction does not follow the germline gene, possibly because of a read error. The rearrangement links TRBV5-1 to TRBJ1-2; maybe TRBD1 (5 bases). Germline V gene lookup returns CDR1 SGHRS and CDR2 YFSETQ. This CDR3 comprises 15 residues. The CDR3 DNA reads TGCGCCAGCAGCTCCGCGGGACTTTTTAACTATGGCCACACCTTC. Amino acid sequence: CASSSAGLFNYGHTF. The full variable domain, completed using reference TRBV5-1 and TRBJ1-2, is KAGVTQTPRYLIKTRGQQVTLSCSPISGHRSVSWYQQTPGQGLQFLFEYFSETQRNKGNFPGRFSGRQFSNSRSEMNVSTLELGDSALYLCASSSAGLFNYGHTFGSGTRLTVV.

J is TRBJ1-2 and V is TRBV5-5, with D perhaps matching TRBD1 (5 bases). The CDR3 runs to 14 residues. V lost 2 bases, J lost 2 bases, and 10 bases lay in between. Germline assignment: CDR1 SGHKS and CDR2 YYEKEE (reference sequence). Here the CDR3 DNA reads TGTGCCAGCAGCTTACAGGATCCAAACTATGGCTACACCTTC. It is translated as CASSLQDPNYGYTF.

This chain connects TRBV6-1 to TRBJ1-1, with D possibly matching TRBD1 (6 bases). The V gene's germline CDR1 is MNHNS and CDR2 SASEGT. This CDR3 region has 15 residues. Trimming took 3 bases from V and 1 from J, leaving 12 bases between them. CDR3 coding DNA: TGTGCCAGCAGTGAGGCCGGGGGGGCGAACACTGAAGCTTTCTTT. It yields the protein CASSEAGGANTEAFF.

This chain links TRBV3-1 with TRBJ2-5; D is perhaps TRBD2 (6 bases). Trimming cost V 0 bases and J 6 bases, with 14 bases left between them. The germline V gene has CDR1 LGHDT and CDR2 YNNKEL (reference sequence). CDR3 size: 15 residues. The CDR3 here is CASSQDLWGGKTQYF. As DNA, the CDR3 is TGTGCCAGCAGCCAAGATCTTTGGGGAGGAAAGACCCAGTACTTC.

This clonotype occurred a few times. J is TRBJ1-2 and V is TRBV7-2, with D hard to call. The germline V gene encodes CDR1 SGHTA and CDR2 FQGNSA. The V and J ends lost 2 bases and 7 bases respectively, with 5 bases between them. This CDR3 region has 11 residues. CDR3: CASSLNVGYTF. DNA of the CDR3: TGTGCCAGCAGCTTAAACGTTGGCTACACCTTC.

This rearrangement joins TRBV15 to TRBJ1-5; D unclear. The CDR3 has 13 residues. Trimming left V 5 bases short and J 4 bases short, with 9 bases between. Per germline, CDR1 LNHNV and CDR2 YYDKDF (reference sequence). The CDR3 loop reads CATSWEPNQPQHF. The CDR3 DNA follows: TGTGCCACCAGCTGGGAACCTAATCAGCCCCAGCATTTT.

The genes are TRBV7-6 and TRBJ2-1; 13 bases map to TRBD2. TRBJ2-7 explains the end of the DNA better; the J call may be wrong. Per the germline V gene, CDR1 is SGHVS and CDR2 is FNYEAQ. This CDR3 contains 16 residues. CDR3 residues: CASSTGLAGAFSEQYF. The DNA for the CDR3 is TGTGCCAGCAGCACAGGACTAGCGGGGGCCTTCAGTGAGCAGTACTTC.

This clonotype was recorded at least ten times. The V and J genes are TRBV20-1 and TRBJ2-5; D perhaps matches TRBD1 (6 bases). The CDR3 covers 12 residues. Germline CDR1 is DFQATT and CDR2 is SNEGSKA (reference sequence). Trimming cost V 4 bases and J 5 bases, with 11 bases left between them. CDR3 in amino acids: CSATDRSETQYF. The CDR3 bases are TGCAGTGCTACTGACAGGTCGGAGACCCAGTACTTC.